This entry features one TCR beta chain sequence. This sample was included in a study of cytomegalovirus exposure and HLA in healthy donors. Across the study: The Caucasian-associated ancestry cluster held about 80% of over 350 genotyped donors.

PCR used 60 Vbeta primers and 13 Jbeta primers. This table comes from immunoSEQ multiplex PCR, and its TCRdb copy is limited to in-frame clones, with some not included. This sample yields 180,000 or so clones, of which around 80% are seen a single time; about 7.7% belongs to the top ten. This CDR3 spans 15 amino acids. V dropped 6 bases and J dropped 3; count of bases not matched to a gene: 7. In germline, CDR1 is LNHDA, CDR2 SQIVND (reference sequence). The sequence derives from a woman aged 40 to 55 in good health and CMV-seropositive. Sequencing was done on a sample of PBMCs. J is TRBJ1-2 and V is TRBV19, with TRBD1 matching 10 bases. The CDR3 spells CASSPSGQGDYGYTF. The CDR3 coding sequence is TGTGCCAGTAGCCCTAGCGGACAGGGGGACTATGGCTACACCTTC.